This entry is about one TCR beta chain. Measured with immunoSEQ multiplex PCR; TCRdb has only the in-frame clones, and not every one. This table has 50,000 to 55,000 clones, roughly 87% appearing once. These data belong to a study of control samples from healthy donors and cancer patients. Germline V gene data show CDR1 as SGHRS and CDR2 as YFSETQ. The CDR3 is 14 amino acids. Trimming shortened V by 4 bases and J by 5 bases, and 12 bases separated the two germline ends. This sequence was found in a man in his sixties with head and neck cancer. This chain links TRBV5-1 with TRBJ1-4; the D is unclear. The sequenced material came from PBMCs. The CDR3 DNA reads as TGCGCCAGCAGCCTGGACGGAGACAATGAAAAACTGTTTTTT. This translates into CASSLDGDNEKLFF.